Given below is one T cell receptor (beta chain) in context. Germline CDR1 and CDR2: SGHRS and YFSETQ. This CDR3 is 14 amino acids long. This specimen belongs to a study of cytomegalovirus exposure and HLA in healthy donors. PCR employed 60 Vbeta and 13 Jbeta primers. Here immunoSEQ multiplex PCR was the method, and the copy in TCRdb shows in-frame clones only, minus some. Of 160,000 or so clones in the sample, over 80% were seen once. The material sequenced was PBMCs. The J gene is TRBJ2-5, the V gene TRBV5-1, with 7 bases aligning to TRBD2. The assigned J gene may be wrong: the sequence end matches TRBJ2-7 better. The receptor was isolated from a middle-aged man in good health and CMV-seropositive. DNA of the CDR3: TGCGCCAGCAGCTTGGCTAGCGGTAACTACGAGCAGTACTTC. Translating gives CASSLASGNYEQYF.